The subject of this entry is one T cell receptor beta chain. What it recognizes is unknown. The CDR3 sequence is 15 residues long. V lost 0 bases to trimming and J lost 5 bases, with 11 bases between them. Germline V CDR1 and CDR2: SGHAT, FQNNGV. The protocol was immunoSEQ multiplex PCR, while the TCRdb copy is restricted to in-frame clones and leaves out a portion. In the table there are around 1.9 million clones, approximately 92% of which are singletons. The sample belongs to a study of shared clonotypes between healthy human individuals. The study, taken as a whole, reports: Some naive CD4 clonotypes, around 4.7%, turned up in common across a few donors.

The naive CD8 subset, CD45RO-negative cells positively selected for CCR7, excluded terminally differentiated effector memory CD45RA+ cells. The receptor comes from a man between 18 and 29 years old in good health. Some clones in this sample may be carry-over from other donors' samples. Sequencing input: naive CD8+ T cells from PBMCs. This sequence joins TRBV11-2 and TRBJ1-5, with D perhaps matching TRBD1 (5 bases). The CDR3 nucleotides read TGTGCCAGCAGCTTAGAACCAGGGTTCGATCAGCCCCAGCATTTT. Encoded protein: CASSLEPGFDQPQHF.